These 30 T cell receptor beta chains originate from one sample sequenced in a study of blood T cell repertoires in COVID-19. TCRdb's table, derived via immunoSEQ multiplex PCR, lists solely in-frame clones and lacks some. The sample holds about 300,000 clones, around 90% seen once. What was sequenced was peripheral blood. The receptors here all came from a man between 65 and 80 years old with acute or convalescent COVID-19.

This chain connects TRBV2 to TRBJ1-2, with no clear D. The CDR3 contains 15 residues. V dropped 3 bases and J dropped 1 base, with 12 bases sitting between them. Per germline, CDR1 SNHLY and CDR2 FYNNEI. The CDR3 bases are TGTGCCAGCAGTGATGCGCCCCGCCTTAACTATGGCTACACCTTC. Encoded protein: CASSDAPRLNYGYTF.

The V gene is TRBV15, the J gene TRBJ2-2, with D possibly TRBD2 on 6 matching bases. This CDR3 spans 14 amino acids. V lost 8 bases to trimming and J lost 5 bases, with 15 bases between them. Germline CDR1 LNHNV, CDR2 YYDKDF (reference sequence). The CDR3: CATAPGRETGELFF. Written as DNA, the CDR3 is TGTGCCACCGCGCCAGGACGGGAGACCGGGGAGCTGTTTTTT.

Only one count was recorded for this clone. The chain uses TRBV19 and TRBJ2-2; 9 bases fit TRBD2. This CDR3 is 17 amino acids long. V was clipped by 0 bases and J by 7 bases; unmatched bases: 9. Germline CDR1 LNHDA, CDR2 SQIVND (reference sequence). The CDR3 here is CASSIDGGGDPGGELFF. The CDR3 bases are TGTGCCAGTAGTATAGATGGCGGGGGGGACCCCGGCGGGGAGCTGTTTTTT.

The chain is built from TRBV7-2 and TRBJ2-7, with 10 bases identical to TRBD1. With V trimmed by 5 bases and J by 2 bases, 6 bases remained unmatched. CDR1 is SGHTA and CDR2 is FQGNSA in the germline V gene. The CDR3 is 15 residues long. Here the CDR3 DNA reads TGTGCCAGCAGCACCCGACAGGGGGCTCCCTACGAGCAGTACTTC. Protein product: CASSTRQGAPYEQYF.

The chain recombines TRBV28 with TRBJ2-5; a weak D match, TRBD1 (6 bases). The germline V gene encodes CDR1 MDHEN and CDR2 SYDVKM. The CDR3 length is 14 residues. V was pared by 6 bases and J by 5 bases, with 16 bases between. The CDR3 spells CASRRNRDRETQYF. CDR3 nucleotides: TGTGCCAGCAGGCGGAACAGGGATCGGGAGACCCAGTACTTC.

Comment on this clone: The identical CDR3 is also encoded by other nucleotide sequences in the sample. The V call is TRBV30, the J call TRBJ2-5, with 9 bases lining up with TRBD2. V shed 2 bases, J shed 8 bases, and the junction held 9 bases outside the gene matches. This CDR3 has 14 amino acids. Germline CDR1 GTSNPN, CDR2 SVGIG (reference sequence). CDR3 sequence: CAWSMGGGAITQYF. The CDR3 region has the DNA TGTGCCTGGAGTATGGGCGGGGGGGCGATTACCCAGTACTTC.

The chain's CDR3 is CASSPRDTTEAFF. In DNA, the CDR3 is TGCGCCAGCAGCCCTCGGGACACCACTGAAGCTTTCTTT. The chain is built from TRBV5-1 and TRBJ1-1, with D perhaps TRBD1 (6 bases). CDR3 length: 13 residues. The germline V gene encodes CDR1 SGHRS and CDR2 YFSETQ. The germline V and J ends were trimmed by 4 bases and 4 bases, with 11 bases remaining between them.

The chain couples TRBV28 to TRBJ1-6, with 9 bases fitting TRBD1. J lost 9 bases, V lost 10 bases, and 4 bases had no gene match. The length of the CDR3 is 12 residues. Germline-derived CDR1 and CDR2 are MDHEN and SYDVKM. CDR3 DNA sequence: TGTGCCACCTGGGACAGGGTTTCACCCCTCCACTTT. Its translation: CATWDRVSPLHF.

The chain is built from TRBV28 and TRBJ1-5; 9 nucleotides align to TRBD1. CDR3 size: 14 residues. CDR1 is MDHEN, CDR2 SYDVKM, per germline. J was trimmed by 6 bases and V by 5 bases; bases with no gene match: 5. CDR3 protein: CASSTGDRAQPQHF. Written as DNA, the CDR3 is TGTGCCAGCAGTACAGGGGACAGGGCTCAGCCCCAGCATTTT.

This clone occurred a few times. The gene calls are TRBV19 and TRBJ1-5; TRBD1 aligns across 8 bases. This CDR3 spans 16 amino acids. In germline, CDR1 is LNHDA, CDR2 SQIVND (reference sequence). V shed 3 bases, J shed 3 bases, and the junction held 7 bases outside the gene matches. The CDR3 spells CASSIQGAMSNQPQHF. Here the CDR3 DNA reads TGTGCCAGTAGTATTCAGGGGGCGATGTCCAATCAGCCCCAGCATTTT.

The J gene is TRBJ1-4, the V gene TRBV21-1; the table calls TRBD1, which could not be checked here. TRBV21-1 is flagged as a pseudogene. The CDR3 has 15 residues. The CDR3 sequence is CASSQINRINEKLFF. The CDR3, as DNA: TGTGCCAGCTCCCAAATTAACAGGATTAATGAAAAACTGTTTTTT.

This chain connects TRBV28 to TRBJ1-2; D remains unclear. Looked up from germline, CDR1 is MDHEN and CDR2 is SYDVKM. V lost 3 bases to trimming and J lost 3 bases, with 11 bases between them. The CDR3 runs to 14 residues. CDR3 DNA: TGTGCCAGCAGTTTTGGATCGGGGTACTATGGCTACACCTTC. As protein: CASSFGSGYYGYTF.

The gene calls are TRBV7-2 and TRBJ1-3; D is perhaps TRBD1 (5 bases). The CDR3 is 17 residues long. V gave up 4 bases and J gave up 0 bases, with 16 bases separating them. CDR1 is SGHTA, CDR2 FQGNSA, per germline. The CDR3 here is CASSSDPWGLSGNTIYF. The CDR3 DNA reads TGTGCCAGCAGCTCGGACCCGTGGGGCCTCTCTGGAAACACCATATATTTT.

This rearrangement joins TRBV19 to TRBJ1-2, with D tentatively TRBD1 (5 bases). Germline V gives CDR1 LNHDA, CDR2 SQIVND (reference sequence). This CDR3 is 15 amino acids long. V lost 6 bases to trimming and J lost 1 base, with 15 bases between them. In DNA, the CDR3 is TGTGCCAGTAGCCGAACCGACAGACGTAACTATGGCTACACCTTC. Its protein is CASSRTDRRNYGYTF. The variable domain in full, with the rest retrieved from reference TRBV19 and TRBJ1-2, is DGGITQSPKYLFRKEGQNVTLSCEQNLNHDAMYWYRQDPGQGLRLIYYSQIVNDFQKGDIAEGYSVSREKKESFPLTVTSAQKNPTAFYLCASSRTDRRNYGYTFGSGTRLTVV.

The rearrangement uses TRBV2 and TRBJ2-3, with D possibly TRBD2 on 6 matching bases. This CDR3 has 13 amino acids. V lost 6 bases to trimming and J lost 6 bases, with 13 bases between them. The germline gives CDR1 SNHLY, CDR2 FYNNEI. CDR3 residues: CASSGTLVDTQYF. In DNA form, the CDR3 reads TGTGCCAGCAGCGGGACTCTGGTGGATACGCAGTATTTT.

The V gene is TRBV6-2 or TRBV6-3, the J gene TRBJ2-7; D perhaps matches TRBD2 (6 bases). The V gene's germline CDR1 is MNHEY and CDR2 SVGEGT. CDR3 length: 13 residues. Trimming pared 6 bases from V and 5 bases from J, leaving 14 bases between. The CDR3 loop reads CASSSSAGNEQYF. The DNA of the CDR3 is TGTGCCAGCAGCTCTAGCGCGGGCAACGAGCAGTACTTC.

For the CDR3, the DNA is TGTGCCAGCAGCAAACTTAACTATGGCTACACCTTC. It encodes CASSKLNYGYTF. The chain couples TRBV25-1 to TRBJ1-2; D ambiguous. This CDR3 has 12 amino acids. V dropped 6 bases and J dropped 1 base, with 6 bases sitting between them. The germline V gene has CDR1 MGHDK and CDR2 SYGVNS.

Here the CDR3 reads CASSSGLAGVGTQYF. CDR3 bases: TGCGCCAGCAGCTCGGGACTAGCGGGAGTAGGGACCCAGTACTTC. The chain has TRBV5-1 and TRBJ2-5, with 14 bases fitting TRBD2. The germline V gene has CDR1 SGHRS and CDR2 YFSETQ. The J segment lost 7 bases and the V segment lost 3 bases, leaving 5 bases of the junction unmatched. CDR3 length: 15 residues.

The rearrangement joins TRBV7-9 to TRBJ1-2; D uncertain. Germline CDR1 reads SEHNR; CDR2 reads FQNEAQ (reference sequence). The CDR3 extends over 14 amino acids. V dropped 5 bases and J dropped 0 bases, with 10 bases sitting between them. The DNA for the CDR3 is TGTGCCAGCAGCCCCACGGGGACTAACTATGGCTACACCTTC. Its protein product is CASSPTGTNYGYTF.

J is TRBJ1-1 and V is TRBV18, with 9 bases aligning to TRBD1. CDR3 length equals 12 residues. CDR1 KGHSH and CDR2 LQKENI come from the germline V gene. V shed 3 bases, J shed 12 bases, and the junction held 5 bases outside the gene matches. Here the CDR3 DNA reads TGTGCCAGCTCACCTGGGGACAGGGAAACTTTCTTT. This gives the protein CASSPGDRETFF.

The V gene is TRBV11-2, the J gene TRBJ2-1; TRBD2 matches at 12 bases. V lost 5 bases and J lost 13; bases outside the gene matches: 6. In germline, CDR1 is SGHAT, CDR2 FQNNGV. The CDR3 covers 13 residues. CDR3 loop: CASSPGLAGRQFF. Here the CDR3 DNA reads TGTGCCAGCAGCCCGGGACTAGCGGGCCGACAGTTCTTC.

The rearrangement joins TRBV6-2 or TRBV6-3 to TRBJ2-1; no definite D call. The CDR3 has 11 residues. Germline CDR1 is MNHEY and CDR2 is SVGEGT. V was cut by 3 bases and J by 9 bases, with 6 bases left in between. The CDR3 nucleotides are TGTGCCAGCAGTTATGTGCGTGAGCAGTTCTTC. Translating it yields CASSYVREQFF.

The chain links TRBV10-3 to TRBJ2-2, with D perhaps TRBD1 (6 bases). The CDR3 contains 15 residues. Germline CDR1 is ENHRY and CDR2 is SYGVKD. V gave up 2 bases and J gave up 4 bases, with 11 bases separating them. Here the CDR3 DNA reads TGTGCCATCAGTGAGAGGGGGTCCCCCACCGGGGAGCTGTTTTTT. Its translation is CAISERGSPTGELFF.

This sequence joins TRBV4-2 and TRBJ1-5; TRBD1 aligns across 7 bases. J was trimmed by 6 bases and V by 6 bases; bases with no gene match: 14. Germline values: CDR1 LGHNA, CDR2 YNFKEQ. The length of the CDR3 is 16 residues. The CDR3 region has the DNA TGTGCCAGCAGTCCCGAGGGGCGACAGGGCTCTCAGCCCCAGCATTTT. As protein: CASSPEGRQGSQPQHF.

V gene TRBV19 combines with J gene TRBJ1-4; possible D gene TRBD1, 6 bases. The V and J ends lost 5 bases and 2 bases respectively, with 15 bases between them. Germline V gene lookup returns CDR1 LNHDA and CDR2 SQIVND (reference sequence). This CDR3 region has 16 residues. This CDR3 is CASSPSPGATNEKLFF. The CDR3 DNA reads as TGTGCCAGTAGTCCTTCTCCAGGGGCGACTAATGAAAAACTGTTTTTT.

The CDR3 loop reads CASRVRGHSYNSPLHF. The CDR3 DNA follows: TGTGCCAGCAGGGTCAGGGGGCACTCCTATAATTCACCCCTCCACTTT. The V gene is TRBV28, the J gene TRBJ1-6; 8 bases agree with TRBD1. The CDR3 extends over 16 amino acids. V trimming: 6 bases; J trimming: 0 bases; junction bases outside the gene matches: 4. CDR1 and CDR2 from the germline V gene are MDHEN and SYDVKM.

V usage is TRBV7-9 and J usage is TRBJ2-7; 9 nucleotides match TRBD1. J was trimmed by 1 base and V by 4 bases; bases with no gene match: 5. The CDR3 is made up of 15 amino acids. Germline V gene lookup returns CDR1 SEHNR and CDR2 FQNEAQ (reference sequence). The CDR3 is CASSSRQGVSYEQYF. CDR3 sequence (DNA): TGTGCCAGCAGCTCTCGACAGGGGGTATCCTACGAGCAGTACTTC.

The chain combines TRBV6-6 with TRBJ2-7, with 7 bases aligning to TRBD1. V lost 5 bases and J lost 0; bases outside the gene matches: 10. Germline V gene sequence: CDR1 MNHNY, CDR2 SVGAGI (reference sequence). The CDR3 length is 16 residues. The CDR3 sequence: CASSQLGQSLSYEQYF. The CDR3 DNA reads TGTGCCAGCAGTCAACTGGGACAGTCCCTCTCCTACGAGCAGTACTTC.

The V and J genes are TRBV9 and TRBJ2-1; TRBD1 is a possible D gene (5 bases). The ends were cut back, 1 base at V and 3 bases at J, with 8 bases in the middle. CDR1 and CDR2 from the germline V gene are SGDLS and YYNGEE. The CDR3 is 14 residues long. DNA for the CDR3: TGTGCCAGCAGCGTATCAGGGAACTACAATGAGCAGTTCTTC. Its translation: CASSVSGNYNEQFF.

This clone has a handful of counts. The chain has TRBV30 and TRBJ2-1; 8 nucleotides line up with TRBD2. CDR1 and CDR2 (germline): GTSNPN, SVGIG (reference sequence). This CDR3 contains 15 residues. V trimming: 0 bases; J trimming: 2 bases; junction bases outside the gene matches: 3. CDR3 region: CAWSVLGRAYNEQFF. CDR3 nucleotide sequence: TGTGCCTGGAGTGTACTCGGGAGGGCCTACAATGAGCAGTTCTTC.